This entry lists 5 T cell receptor beta chains sequenced from one sample in a study of blood T cell repertoires in COVID-19. Some clones are missing from TCRdb's copy, which holds only in-frame ones; the method was immunoSEQ multiplex PCR. This sample yields 300,000 to 400,000 clones, of which roughly 84% are seen a single time; 1% belongs to the top ten. Sequencing was carried out using peripheral blood. The source is a man aged 45-65 years with active or convalescent COVID-19.

This CDR3 reads CASGPRGQGSDEQFF. Here the CDR3 DNA reads TGCGCCAGCGGCCCTAGGGGGCAGGGGAGCGATGAGCAGTTCTTC. The J gene is TRBJ2-1, the V gene TRBV10-1; 7 bases line up with TRBD1. The V segment lost 8 bases and the J segment 8 bases; nucleotides outside the gene matches: 15. The germline gives CDR1 WNHNN, CDR2 SYGVQD (reference sequence). The CDR3 has 15 amino acids.

The sample holds one count of this clone. This chain uses TRBV28 with TRBJ1-2, with 7 nucleotides matching TRBD1. CDR3 length equals 15 residues. The ends lost 8 bases at V and 3 bases at J; junction bases unmatched: 12. In germline, CDR1 is MDHEN, CDR2 SYDVKM. This chain's CDR3 is CASGTRQGNYYGYTF. The CDR3, as DNA: TGTGCCAGCGGCACTAGACAGGGTAACTACTATGGCTACACCTTC.

V is TRBV4-1 and J is TRBJ1-2; 7 bases are shared with TRBD1. From germline, CDR1 is MGHRA and CDR2 YSYEKL. The CDR3 is made up of 16 amino acids. With V trimmed by 0 bases and J by 7 bases, 11 bases remained unmatched. DNA for the CDR3: TGCGCCAGCAGCCAAGATTGGAGGGACAGTATAATTGGCTACACCTTC. Its protein product is CASSQDWRDSIIGYTF.

The J gene is TRBJ1-1, the V gene TRBV6-2 or TRBV6-3; D gene ambiguous. The CDR3 extends over 14 amino acids. Trimming took 2 bases from V and 0 from J, leaving 7 bases between them. Germline V gene lookup returns CDR1 MNHEY and CDR2 SVGEGT. CDR3 coding DNA: TGTGCCAGCAGTTACCAGCGGATGAACACTGAAGCTTTCTTT. As protein: CASSYQRMNTEAFF.

This chain links TRBV19 with TRBJ2-7, with 7 bases fitting TRBD2. Germline trimming cut 3 bases from V and 1 base from J; bases unmatched to any gene: 6. Germline CDR1 LNHDA, CDR2 SQIVND (reference sequence). CDR3 size: 15 residues. CDR3 nucleotide sequence: TGTGCCAGTAGTATTCAGCGGGGTGGATCCTACGAGCAGTACTTC. This sequence encodes CASSIQRGGSYEQYF.